This is a list of T cell receptor beta chains from one sample in a study of early T cells in non-severe SARS-CoV-2 infection. TCRdb passed the 5' RACE reads through MiXCR, listing each CDR3 protein once. This sample yields about 87,000 distinct CDR3 sequences, of which 11% to 15% are seen a single time; 5% to 7% belongs to the top ten. Sequences were obtained from whole blood. The receptors shown here come from an adult who was a healthcare worker with PCR-confirmed SARS-CoV-2 infection or an uninfected control (not recorded which). The CDR3 runs from the conserved cysteine through the conserved F or W. The order of the fields is V gene, D gene, clone size, J gene, CDR3 DNA, CDR3 protein. D genes are given only for firm matches. Clone sizes are given selectively: once, few, many, or a class where the clone is expanded.

V: TRBV12-3/TRBV12-4
D: -
size: -
J: TRBJ1-4
DNA: TGTGCCAGTCGAGACAGTACTAATGAAAAACTGTTTTTT
CDR3: CASRDSTNEKLFF

V: TRBV10-1
D: TRBD2
size: few
J: TRBJ2-1
DNA: TGCGCCAGCAGTACCGGGACTAGCGGGGGGGCCGGTGAGCAGTTCTTC
CDR3: CASSTGTSGGAGEQFF

V: TRBV7-3
D: TRBD1
size: few
J: TRBJ2-6
DNA: TGTGCCAGCATGCTCCGGGACAGGGAAAGATCTGGGGCCAACGTCCTGACTTTC
CDR3: CASMLRDRERSGANVLTF

V: TRBV7-2
D: TRBD2
size: -
J: TRBJ2-5
DNA: TGTGCCAGCAGCGGCGGGCTAGCGGTTGCGACCCAGTACTTC
CDR3: CASSGGLAVATQYF

V: TRBV29-1
D: -
size: few
J: TRBJ2-6
DNA: TGCAGCGTTGAAGGAGAGACAGCGATCTCTGGGGCCAACGTCCTGACTTTC
CDR3: CSVEGETAISGANVLTF

V: TRBV7-9
D: TRBD1
size: few
J: TRBJ1-1
DNA: TGTGCCAGCAGCTCGAACAGGGGAATGAACACTGAAGCTTTCTTT
CDR3: CASSSNRGMNTEAFF

V: TRBV27
D: -
size: many
J: TRBJ1-3
DNA: TGTGCCAGCAGTTTATCGGCAGGGCCGGGAAACACCATATATTTT
CDR3: CASSLSAGPGNTIYF

V: TRBV11-1
D: -
size: few
J: TRBJ2-5
DNA: TGTGCCAGCACCCTTGACAGACACGTGGTAGAGACCCAGTACTTC
CDR3: CASTLDRHVVETQYF

V: TRBV7-6
D: TRBD2
size: -
J: TRBJ2-3
DNA: TGTGCCAGCAGCTTAGTGAGCGGGGCCACAGATACGCAGTATTTT
CDR3: CASSLVSGATDTQYF

V: TRBV7-9
D: -
size: few
J: TRBJ2-7
DNA: TGTGCCAGCAGCTCGGATACTTACGAGCAGTACTTC
CDR3: CASSSDTYEQYF

V: TRBV7-2
D: -
size: many
J: TRBJ2-1
DNA: TGTGCCAGCAGCTTAGGCCGAACCCCCGCCTACAATGAGCAGTTCTTC
CDR3: CASSLGRTPAYNEQFF

V: TRBV29-1
D: -
size: -
J: TRBJ2-3
DNA: TGCAGCGTGGACGGGGGGCCCACAGATACGCAGTATTTT
CDR3: CSVDGGPTDTQYF

V: TRBV10-3
D: -
size: -
J: TRBJ1-5
DNA: TGTGCCATCAGTGATAAAATCGCTGGCAGGGACAATCAGCCCCAGCATTTT
CDR3: CAISDKIAGRDNQPQHF

V: TRBV4-1
D: -
size: -
J: TRBJ1-3
DNA: TGCGCCAGCAGCCAAGGACAGTACTCTGGAAACACCATATATTTT
CDR3: CASSQGQYSGNTIYF

V: TRBV12-3/TRBV12-4
D: TRBD1
size: few
J: TRBJ1-4
DNA: TGTGCCAGCAGTTTAGCGCTGGGGACAGATGAAAAACTGTTTTTT
CDR3: CASSLALGTDEKLFF

V: TRBV6-2/TRBV6-3
D: -
size: many
J: TRBJ1-5
DNA: TGTGCCAGCAGGCGGAATAGCAATCAGCCCCAGCATTTT
CDR3: CASRRNSNQPQHF

V: TRBV6-2/TRBV6-3
D: -
size: many
J: TRBJ1-1
DNA: TGTGCCAGCACTTCGGACAGAAACACTGAAGCTTTCTTT
CDR3: CASTSDRNTEAFF

V: TRBV11-2
D: -
size: many
J: TRBJ2-7
DNA: TGTGCCAGCAGCTTACGGGGGAACGGCGAGCAGTACTTC
CDR3: CASSLRGNGEQYF

V: TRBV5-1
D: TRBD1
size: many
J: TRBJ1-5
DNA: TGCGCCAGCAGCCCAACCGGGACAGGTTCCAATCAGCCCCAGCATTTT
CDR3: CASSPTGTGSNQPQHF

V: TRBV14
D: -
size: few
J: TRBJ2-5
DNA: TGTGCCAGCAGCCCATTCTTCGACTGGGAGTACCAAGAGACCCAGTACTTC
CDR3: CASSPFFDWEYQETQYF

V: TRBV28
D: TRBD2
size: few
J: TRBJ2-5
DNA: TGTGCCAGCAGTTTATGGGGGACTATGACGCAAGAGACCCAGTACTTC
CDR3: CASSLWGTMTQETQYF

V: TRBV11-3
D: -
size: -
J: TRBJ2-5
DNA: TGTGCCAGCAGCAGCGTTACCCCAGGGACCCAGTACTTC
CDR3: CASSSVTPGTQYF

V: TRBV5-1
D: -
size: -
J: TRBJ1-2
DNA: TGCGCCAGCAGCGTGACGGTAAACTATGGCTACACCTTC
CDR3: CASSVTVNYGYTF

V: TRBV20-1
D: -
size: -
J: TRBJ2-1
DNA: TGCAGTGCTAGAGGGGGGATGGGCGCCTACAATGAGCAGTTCTTC
CDR3: CSARGGMGAYNEQFF

V: TRBV12-3/TRBV12-4
D: -
size: many
J: TRBJ1-5
DNA: TGTGCCAGCAGTTTTGGTCCGGGGACCCAGCATTTT
CDR3: CASSFGPGTQHF

V: TRBV6-7
D: -
size: -
J: TRBJ2-7
DNA: TGTGCCAGCAGTTACAGGGTTTCCTTCTACGAGCAGTACTTC
CDR3: CASSYRVSFYEQYF

V: TRBV20-1
D: -
size: -
J: TRBJ2-5
DNA: TGCAGTGCTAGAGATCCCGGGGGATACCAAGAGACCCAGTACTTC
CDR3: CSARDPGGYQETQYF

V: TRBV28
D: -
size: -
J: TRBJ1-1
DNA: TGTGCCAGCAGTTTCTCCTTGGGGGCCGGGAACACTGAAGCTTTCTTT
CDR3: CASSFSLGAGNTEAFF

V: TRBV7-3
D: -
size: many
J: TRBJ1-3
DNA: TGTGCCAGCAGCTCCGATCCACTTGGAAACACCATATATTTT
CDR3: CASSSDPLGNTIYF

V: TRBV10-1
D: -
size: -
J: TRBJ1-6
DNA: TGCGCCAGCAGTGAGTCCCGGACAGAAAATTCACCCCTCCACTTT
CDR3: CASSESRTENSPLHF

V: TRBV28
D: -
size: -
J: TRBJ1-5
DNA: TGTGCCAGCAGTTCCAGGGATGGGAAGCCCCAGCATTTT
CDR3: CASSSRDGKPQHF

V: TRBV10-3
D: -
size: -
J: TRBJ2-2
DNA: TGTGCCATCAGTGAGCCGGGGGAGCTGTTTTTT
CDR3: CAISEPGELFF

V: TRBV4-1
D: -
size: few
J: TRBJ1-2
DNA: TGCGCCAGCAGCCAAGGCAAAGGGACCACCCGAAGCTATGGCTACACCTTC
CDR3: CASSQGKGTTRSYGYTF

V: TRBV28
D: TRBD1
size: -
J: TRBJ2-3
DNA: TGTGCCAGCAGTTGGACAGGGGGCACAGATACGCAGTATTTT
CDR3: CASSWTGGTDTQYF

V: TRBV27
D: -
size: few
J: TRBJ2-5
DNA: TGTGCCAGCAGGTGGGACGGGGGGCAAGGAGAGACCCAGTACTTC
CDR3: CASRWDGGQGETQYF

V: TRBV6-6
D: -
size: many
J: TRBJ2-1
DNA: TGTGCCAGCAGTTACTCCGGGACCTACAACAATGAGCAGTTCTTC
CDR3: CASSYSGTYNNEQFF

V: TRBV27
D: -
size: many
J: TRBJ1-6
DNA: TGTGCCAGCAGTAACAGGCCCTATAATTCACCCCTCCACTTT
CDR3: CASSNRPYNSPLHF

V: TRBV20-1
D: -
size: -
J: TRBJ1-1
DNA: TGCAGTGCGCCTCGACAGAACACTGAAGCTTTCTTT
CDR3: CSAPRQNTEAFF

V: TRBV4-2
D: -
size: many
J: TRBJ1-5
DNA: TGTGCCAGCAGCCAAGGCGGCACAAGGAGCAATCAGCCCCAGCATTTT
CDR3: CASSQGGTRSNQPQHF

V: TRBV29-1
D: -
size: many
J: TRBJ2-4
DNA: TGCAGCGTTGAGACATCACTAGCCAAAAACATTCAGTACTTC
CDR3: CSVETSLAKNIQYF

V: TRBV20-1
D: -
size: few
J: TRBJ2-1
DNA: TGCAGTGCTAGCGGGCGCTCCTACAATGAGCAGTTCTTC
CDR3: CSASGRSYNEQFF

V: TRBV29-1
D: -
size: few
J: TRBJ2-3
DNA: TGCAGCGTTAAGACTAGTCCTACCCCAGATACGCAGTATTTT
CDR3: CSVKTSPTPDTQYF

V: TRBV19
D: TRBD1
size: many
J: TRBJ2-3
DNA: TGTGCCAGTAGTAACAGGGGAATCAGCACAGATACGCAGTATTTT
CDR3: CASSNRGISTDTQYF

V: TRBV6-6
D: -
size: few
J: TRBJ1-3
DNA: TGTGCCAGCAGTTACGGCGGGGAAACTTCTGAAAACACCATATATTTT
CDR3: CASSYGGETSENTIYF

V: TRBV9
D: TRBD1
size: many
J: TRBJ2-7
DNA: TGTGCCAGCAGCGTAGCTGTCGGGACAGGGAACTACGAGCAGTACTTC
CDR3: CASSVAVGTGNYEQYF

V: TRBV28
D: TRBD2
size: -
J: TRBJ2-7
DNA: TGTGCCGTCACCCCTACTAGCGGGGGTTCCTACGAGCAGTACTTC
CDR3: CAVTPTSGGSYEQYF

V: TRBV12-3/TRBV12-4
D: TRBD1
size: many
J: TRBJ1-2
DNA: TGTGCCAGCAGTTTCCCGACAGGGGGTTCCTATGGCTACACCTTC
CDR3: CASSFPTGGSYGYTF

V: TRBV10-3
D: -
size: -
J: TRBJ2-2
DNA: TGTGCCATCAGTGTAGGGCAGAACACCGGGGAGCTGTTTTTT
CDR3: CAISVGQNTGELFF